This TCR beta chain was documented in a study of cytomegalovirus exposure and HLA in healthy donors. Trimming at V came to 8 bases and at J to 3 bases, leaving 3 bases not matched to a gene. The CDR3 runs to 13 residues. From germline, CDR1 is LGHNA and CDR2 YSLEER. Use of 60 Vbeta and 13 Jbeta primers characterized the PCR. Data came from immunoSEQ multiplex PCR; TCRdb stores just in-frame clones and leaves some out. The repertoire holds about 130,000 clones, roughly 72% seen once, with roughly 1.9% in the top ten. Study observations and caveats: As was reported, the HLA-A and HLA-B alleles of most subjects were accurately predicted from TCR beta sequences. Owing to their indistinguishability, certain V segments, notably TRBV6-2 and TRBV6-3, were excluded. Trimming of TCR beta V- and J-genes showed a link, identified in a later analysis, to a missense DCLRE1C variant. Reports described diagnosis of cytomegalovirus status by the classifier as highly specific and sensitive.

Of note for this clone: Its antigen is currently unknown.

Specimen: PBMCs. The clonotype originates from a woman in her fifties or sixties in good health and CMV-seronegative. V usage is TRBV4-3 and J usage is TRBJ1-4, with 7 bases that match TRBD1. CDR3 loop: CASGDSANEKLFF. The CDR3 DNA sequence: TGCGCCAGCGGGGACAGCGCTAATGAAAAACTGTTTTTT.